The 17 T cell receptor beta chains below all came from one sample that was sequenced in a study of cytomegalovirus exposure and HLA in healthy donors. PCR used 60 Vbeta primers and 13 Jbeta primers. Sequenced by immunoSEQ multiplex PCR; TCRdb stores in-frame clones only, minus some. The sample shows a few hundred thousand clones, 65% to 80% of them seen only once. The sequenced sample was PBMCs. The receptors stem from a man aged 35 to 55 in good health and CMV-seronegative.

The V and J genes are TRBV7-3 and TRBJ2-1, with 15 bases aligning to TRBD2. Losses at the gene ends were 2 bases for V and 5 bases for J; bases not matched to a gene: 7. The CDR3 sequence is 18 residues long. CDR1 SGHTA and CDR2 FQGTGA come from the germline V gene. CDR3 sequence (DNA): TGTGCCAGCAGCTTAGGACTAGCGGGAGGGCCTGGGAACAATGAGCAGTTCTTC. It yields the protein CASSLGLAGGPGNNEQFF. Full variable domain (outside the CDR3, taken from reference TRBV7-3 and TRBJ2-1): GAGVSQTPSNKVTEKGKYVELRCDPISGHTALYWYRQSLGQGPEFLIYFQGTGAADDSGLPNDRFFAVRPEGSVSTLKIQRTERGDSAVYLCASSLGLAGGPGNNEQFFGPGTRLTVL.

This sequence joins TRBV4-1 and TRBJ2-1; 9 bases align to TRBD2. CDR3 size: 16 residues. J was trimmed by 4 bases and V by 2 bases; bases with no gene match: 6. In germline, CDR1 is MGHRA, CDR2 YSYEKL. The CDR3 bases are TGCGCCAGCAGCCAAAAGGGACTAGCCGAGTACAATGAGCAGTTCTTC. As protein: CASSQKGLAEYNEQFF.

V usage is TRBV6-6 and J usage is TRBJ1-1; TRBD1 agrees at 8 bases. Germline V gene data show CDR1 as MNHNY and CDR2 as SVGAGI (reference sequence). This CDR3 has 13 amino acids. The J segment lost 10 bases and the V segment lost 6 bases, leaving 10 bases of the junction unmatched. In DNA form, the CDR3 reads TGTGCCAGCAGCACCAGAGACAGGGGTATAGCTTTCTTT. It specifies CASSTRDRGIAFF.

J is TRBJ2-2 and V is TRBV4-1; perhaps TRBD1 as D (5 bases). CDR1 and CDR2 from the germline V gene are MGHRA and YSYEKL. V lost 0 bases and J 3 bases, leaving 14 bases between the germline ends. The CDR3 extends over 17 amino acids. DNA for the CDR3: TGCGCCAGCAGCCAAGAGCCGGCAGGGCTTTACACCGGGGAGCTGTTTTTT. It yields the protein CASSQEPAGLYTGELFF.

This chain uses TRBV25-1 with TRBJ1-6; a possible D gene is TRBD1 (5 bases). Trimming took off 4 bases at V and 7 bases at J, with 8 bases between the two ends. This CDR3 has 13 amino acids. Germline V CDR1 and CDR2: MGHDK, SYGVNS. CDR3 bases: TGTGCCAGCAGTGGGACAATCAATTCACCCCTCCACTTT. Amino acid sequence: CASSGTINSPLHF. Based on the CDR3 plus reference TRBV25-1 and TRBJ1-6, the full variable domain is EADIYQTPRYLVIGTGKKITLECSQTMGHDKMYWYQQDPGMELHLIHYSYGVNSTEKGDLSSESTVSRIRTEHFPLTLESARPSHTSQYLCASSGTINSPLHFGNGTRLTVT.

The chain recombines TRBV19 with TRBJ1-2, with D possibly being TRBD1 (6 bases). V was shortened by 6 bases and J by 10 bases, with 15 bases between the two germline ends. The CDR3 runs to 12 residues. Germline CDR1 is LNHDA and CDR2 is SQIVND (reference sequence). CDR3 sequence: CASSSATGPYTF. CDR3 nucleotides: TGTGCCAGTAGCTCCGCTACAGGGCCCTACACCTTC.

This chain joins TRBV10-2 and TRBJ2-6, with D unclear. Trimming stripped 8 bases from V and 0 bases from J, with 8 bases between. The germline V gene has CDR1 WSHSY and CDR2 SAAADI. This CDR3 region has 14 residues. CDR3 DNA sequence: TGCGCCAGCGCGACTGACTCTGGGGCCAACGTCCTGACTTTC. This translates into CASATDSGANVLTF.

V is TRBV4-3 and J is TRBJ2-1, with 13 bases that match TRBD2. The CDR3 is 15 amino acids. V shed 4 bases and J 9 bases; nucleotides not matched to a gene: 6. CDR1 and CDR2 (germline): LGHNA, YSLEER. CDR3 in amino acids: CASSPGLAGLVEQFF. Written as DNA, the CDR3 is TGCGCCAGCAGCCCGGGACTAGCGGGGTTGGTTGAGCAGTTCTTC.

The chain combines TRBV29-1 with TRBJ1-1; the D is unclear. Germline CDR1 and CDR2: SQVTM and ANQGSEA. Trimming removed 7 bases from V and 1 base from J, with 7 bases in between. The CDR3 has 11 residues. In DNA, the CDR3 is TGCAGCGCCGCGGGGAACACTGAAGCTTTCTTT. This encodes CSAAGNTEAFF.

This chain uses TRBV4-3 with TRBJ2-3; 11 bases match TRBD2. Germline V lookup: CDR1 LGHNA, CDR2 YSLEER. The CDR3 spans 19 residues. V was clipped by 0 bases and J by 3 bases; unmatched bases: 11. CDR3 sequence reads: CASSQDGAPLAGGTDTQYF. CDR3 DNA: TGCGCCAGCAGCCAAGATGGGGCCCCGCTAGCGGGGGGTACAGATACGCAGTATTTT.

The V gene is TRBV6-5, the J gene TRBJ1-5; a weak D match, TRBD1 (6 bases). CDR3 length: 15 amino acids. The germline V gene encodes CDR1 MNHEY and CDR2 SVGAGI. The V end was cut by 0 bases, the J end by 6 bases, with 12 bases between. CDR3 region: CASSYSSRGGQPQHF. The CDR3 DNA follows: TGTGCCAGCAGTTACTCTTCGAGGGGGGGTCAGCCCCAGCATTTT.

The chain carries TRBV11-2 and TRBJ2-1; the D gene is possibly TRBD2 (6 bases). Trimming shortened V by 3 bases and J by 9 bases, and 21 bases separated the two germline ends. The CDR3 is 16 amino acids. Per germline, CDR1 SGHAT and CDR2 FQNNGV. CDR3 sequence: CASSFSPGLEGGEQFF. The CDR3 coding sequence is TGTGCCAGCAGCTTCTCTCCGGGACTCGAGGGAGGTGAGCAGTTCTTC.

V is TRBV7-9 and J is TRBJ1-5; D is perhaps TRBD1 (5 bases). The germline V and J ends were trimmed by 7 bases and 0 bases, with 16 bases remaining between them. The CDR3 loop spans 16 amino acids. Germline CDR1 reads SEHNR; CDR2 reads FQNEAQ (reference sequence). The CDR3 region has the DNA TGTGCCAGCACCTATGGGGGGGGAAATAGCAATCAGCCCCAGCATTTT. Translation: CASTYGGGNSNQPQHF.

This CDR3 reads CASSGGRQPVYEQYF. The CDR3 DNA reads as TGTGCCAGCAGCGGCGGGAGGCAGCCAGTCTACGAGCAGTACTTC. The genes are TRBV5-6 and TRBJ2-7; 8 bases line up with TRBD2. The germline gives CDR1 SGHDT, CDR2 YYEEEE. The CDR3 consists of 15 residues. Unmatched junction bases numbered 9, after V lost 4 bases and J lost 3 bases.

This clone was picked up a small number of times. The rearrangement links TRBV9 to TRBJ2-2, with a tentative D call TRBD2 (5 bases). The CDR3 spans 15 residues. Per germline, CDR1 SGDLS and CDR2 YYNGEE. Trimming cost V 2 bases and J 0 bases, with 8 bases left between them. Here the CDR3 reads CASSVEGTNTGELFF. CDR3 nucleotides: TGTGCCAGCAGCGTTGAGGGTACGAACACCGGGGAGCTGTTTTTT.

As concerns this clone: This sample also contains other DNA sequences that code for the same CDR3. The genes are TRBV4-2 and TRBJ1-1; D is undetermined. The CDR3 has 12 amino acids. Germline loops: CDR1 LGHNA, CDR2 YNFKEQ. The ends were cut back, 0 bases at V and 4 bases at J, with 3 bases in the middle. The CDR3 loop reads CASSQDSTEAFF. The CDR3 coding sequence is TGTGCCAGCAGCCAAGACAGCACTGAAGCTTTCTTT.

The chain's CDR3 is CASSLAAGPQETQYF. CDR3 coding DNA: TGCGCCAGCAGCTTGGCGGCGGGACCACAAGAGACCCAGTACTTC. The chain uses TRBV5-1 and TRBJ2-5, with D possibly matching TRBD2 (6 bases). Germline CDR1 reads SGHRS; CDR2 reads YFSETQ. V lost 0 bases to trimming and J lost 2 bases, with 11 bases between them. The CDR3 is 15 amino acids.